Each of the 27 T cell receptor beta chains below was sequenced from the same sample in a study of cytotoxic CD8 clonotypes in ibrutinib-treated CLL. Sequencing was performed with immunoSEQ multiplex PCR; in TCRdb, only in-frame clones are kept and a portion is missing. The sample consists of some 70,000 clones, 68% of them appearing once. The material was PBMCs, obtained after 12 months of ibrutinib treatment. These receptors were taken from a human donor with chronic lymphocytic leukemia.

The V gene is TRBV7-8, the J gene TRBJ2-3; D possibly uses TRBD1 or TRBD2 (5 bases each). Germline CDR1 is SGHVS and CDR2 is FQNEAQ. The CDR3 has 14 residues. V lost 8 bases to trimming and J lost 2 bases, with 14 bases between them. CDR3 sequence: CASAEGRATDTQYF. CDR3 DNA sequence: TGTGCCAGCGCAGAGGGCAGGGCCACAGATACGCAGTATTTT.

This sequence joins TRBV19 and TRBJ1-5, with D possibly matching TRBD1 (5 bases). V was pared by 5 bases and J by 6 bases, with 17 bases between. The CDR3 covers 15 residues. CDR1 and CDR2 (germline): LNHDA, SQIVND (reference sequence). CDR3 region: CASSLGLFRGQPQHF. DNA for the CDR3: TGTGCCAGTAGTTTGGGTCTCTTTAGGGGTCAGCCCCAGCATTTT.

The chain recombines TRBV5-4 with TRBJ1-6, with 8 bases lining up with TRBD1. Germline lookup yields CDR1 SGHNT and CDR2 YYREEE (reference sequence). With 4 bases clipped from V and 6 bases from J, the junction kept 6 bases outside the gene matches. The CDR3 sequence is 15 residues long. The CDR3 sequence is CASSLPTGVNSPLHF. The DNA for the CDR3 is TGTGCCAGCAGCCTACCGACAGGGGTTAATTCACCCCTCCACTTT.

The V gene is TRBV21-1, the J gene TRBJ2-7; TRBD1 is the table's D call and was not checked against the DNA. TRBV21-1 is tagged as a pseudogene. There are 14 residues in the CDR3. In DNA form, the CDR3 reads TGTGCCAGCAGCAAAGCAACAGGGTGGTACGAGCAGTACTTC. Translated, it gives CASSKATGWYEQYF.

The chain couples TRBV7-2 to TRBJ2-4; TRBD1 is a possible D gene (5 bases). This CDR3 region has 14 residues. Per germline, CDR1 SGHTA and CDR2 FQGNSA. With 1 base removed from V and 4 bases from J, the gap between germline ends came to 8 bases. CDR3 sequence: CASSLVQGKNIQYF. The CDR3 DNA reads TGTGCCAGCAGCTTAGTCCAGGGAAAAAACATTCAGTACTTC.

The V call is TRBV14, the J call TRBJ1-2; D is unclear. The CDR3 is made up of 13 amino acids. Per germline, CDR1 SGHDN and CDR2 FVKESK. Trimming stripped 1 base from V and 7 bases from J, with 10 bases between. CDR3 in amino acids: CASSQVVSAGYTF. DNA of the CDR3: TGTGCCAGCAGCCAAGTAGTCTCCGCTGGCTACACCTTC. Complete variable domain (other parts from reference TRBV14 and TRBJ1-2): EAGVTQFPSHSVIEKGQTVTLRCDPISGHDNLYWYRRVMGKEIKFLLHFVKESKQDESGMPNNRFLAERTGGTYSTLKVQPAELEDSGVYFCASSQVVSAGYTFGSGTRLTVV.

The CDR3, as DNA: TGTGCCAGCAGCCGCCCGGACAGGGACGAGCAGTACTTC. Its protein is CASSRPDRDEQYF. This chain links TRBV5-4 with TRBJ2-7; 8 bases match TRBD1. The trim removed 4 bases at V and 5 bases at J, leaving 5 bases unmatched. Germline assignment: CDR1 SGHNT and CDR2 YYREEE (reference sequence). This CDR3 comprises 13 residues.

This chain uses TRBV10-3 with TRBJ2-4; 12 positions match TRBD2. Germline CDR1 and CDR2: ENHRY and SYGVKD. This CDR3 has 18 amino acids. The ends lost 2 bases at V and 8 bases at J; junction bases unmatched: 13. CDR3 DNA: TGTGCCATCAGTGAGCTAGCGGGGGGGCGTTCCGGCGGTGACATTCAGTACTTC. Translated: CAISELAGGRSGGDIQYF.

V and J are TRBV19 and TRBJ1-4, with no clear D. Germline values: CDR1 LNHDA, CDR2 SQIVND (reference sequence). The CDR3 extends over 13 amino acids. Trimming stripped 3 bases from V and 3 bases from J, with 5 bases between. The CDR3 loop is CASSILSNEKLFF. In nucleotides, the CDR3 is TGTGCCAGTAGTATCTTGTCTAATGAAAAACTGTTTTTT.

This rearrangement joins TRBV5-1 to TRBJ2-7; D is ambiguous. Germline V gene sequence: CDR1 SGHRS, CDR2 YFSETQ. This CDR3 is 13 amino acids long. V lost 3 bases to trimming and J lost 2 bases, with 9 bases between them. CDR3 coding DNA: TGCGCCAGCAGCTCCGGACGGACCTACGAGCAGTACTTC. This translates into CASSSGRTYEQYF.

The chain recombines TRBV7-9 with TRBJ1-2; the match to TRBD1 covers 7 bases. Germline CDR1 SEHNR, CDR2 FQNEAQ (reference sequence). The CDR3 has 15 residues. V shed 1 base, J shed 7 bases, and the junction held 9 bases outside the gene matches. The CDR3 loop reads CASSLEQGVVVGYTF. The CDR3 DNA is TGTGCCAGCAGCTTAGAGCAGGGGGTAGTTGTTGGCTACACCTTC.

This clone was found once. This rearrangement joins TRBV15 to TRBJ2-1; 14 bases fit TRBD2. The germline V gene encodes CDR1 LNHNV and CDR2 YYDKDF (reference sequence). Losses at the gene ends were 0 bases for V and 10 bases for J; bases not matched to a gene: 5. The CDR3 consists of 16 residues. The CDR3 spells CATSREPGTSGGEQFF. CDR3 coding DNA: TGTGCCACCAGCAGAGAACCCGGGACTAGCGGGGGAGAGCAGTTCTTC.

The chain recombines TRBV11-2 with TRBJ2-1; maybe TRBD2 (6 bases). The CDR3 extends over 16 amino acids. Germline V CDR1 and CDR2: SGHAT, FQNNGV. Trimming shortened V by 5 bases and J by 7 bases, and 21 bases separated the two germline ends. CDR3 sequence: CASSPGGVRGRNEQFF. CDR3 sequence (DNA): TGTGCCAGCAGCCCCGGAGGGGTGCGGGGTCGGAATGAGCAGTTCTTC.

This clone occurred once. The chain has TRBV14 and TRBJ2-5, with D uncertain. The CDR3 extends over 11 amino acids. The V end was cut by 3 bases, the J end by 5 bases, with 4 bases between. Germline V lookup: CDR1 SGHDN, CDR2 FVKESK. The CDR3 protein is CASSHGETQYF. The CDR3 DNA reads as TGTGCCAGCAGCCACGGGGAGACCCAGTACTTC.

The V and J genes are TRBV6-6 and TRBJ2-5; D possibly corresponds to TRBD2 (6 bases). This CDR3 has 16 residues. From germline, CDR1 is MNHNY and CDR2 SVGAGI (reference sequence). Trimming left V 5 bases short and J 2 bases short, with 18 bases between. The CDR3 nucleotides are TGTGCCAGCAGTCCGCGGGACTCTAGAATACAAGAGACCCAGTACTTC. This codes for CASSPRDSRIQETQYF.

J is TRBJ2-7 and V is TRBV7-2; 9 positions agree with TRBD2. The germline V gene encodes CDR1 SGHTA and CDR2 FQGNSA. After removal of 8 bases from V and 4 bases from J, the junction contained 18 bases not matched to a gene. The CDR3 is made up of 17 amino acids. CDR3 bases: TGTGCCAGCTCCCCCTATATATCGCGGGGGGGCTTGTACGAGCAGTACTTC. Protein sequence: CASSPYISRGGLYEQYF.

This chain joins TRBV27 and TRBJ1-1; the D is unclear. Germline CDR1 and CDR2: MNHEY and SMNVEV (reference sequence). The V gene lost 3 bases and the J gene lost 0 bases, with 8 bases spanning the gap. The CDR3 spans 14 residues. The CDR3 loop is CASSFQGVNTEAFF. As DNA, the CDR3 is TGTGCCAGCAGTTTTCAAGGAGTGAACACTGAAGCTTTCTTT.

The rearrangement uses TRBV5-6 and TRBJ1-4; D not resolved. CDR1 SGHDT and CDR2 YYEEEE come from the germline V gene. The V end lost 1 base, the J end lost 0 bases, and 10 bases lay between the germline ends. The CDR3 runs to 16 residues. Here the CDR3 DNA reads TGTGCCAGCAGCTTGAACCAGCTTGCAACTAATGAAAAACTGTTTTTT. Amino acids: CASSLNQLATNEKLFF. Complete variable domain (other parts from reference TRBV5-6 and TRBJ1-4): DAGVTQSPTHLIKTRGQQVTLRCSPKSGHDTVSWYQQALGQGPQFIFQYYEEEERQRGNFPDRFSGHQFPNYSSELNVNALLLGDSALYLCASSLNQLATNEKLFFGSGTQLSVL.

V and J are TRBV7-9 and TRBJ1-2, with a possible D match to TRBD1 (6 bases). Trimming removed 5 bases at V and 3 bases at J, with 7 bases between. Germline CDR1 SEHNR, CDR2 FQNEAQ (reference sequence). This CDR3 has 12 residues. The CDR3: CASSNRDYGYTF. In DNA form, the CDR3 reads TGTGCCAGCAGCAACAGGGACTATGGCTACACCTTC.

The chain employs TRBV4-3 and TRBJ1-4; 9 positions match TRBD1. Germline V lookup: CDR1 LGHNA, CDR2 YSLEER. This CDR3 contains 16 residues. With 1 base clipped from V and 6 bases from J, the junction kept 6 bases outside the gene matches. CDR3 amino acids: CASSQGPGQGDEKLFF. The CDR3 region has the DNA TGCGCCAGCAGCCAAGGTCCGGGACAGGGCGATGAAAAACTGTTTTTT.

This chain connects TRBV14 to TRBJ2-1, with D unresolved. This CDR3 has 12 amino acids. Trimming took off 3 bases at V and 7 bases at J, with 7 bases between the two ends. Germline V gene data show CDR1 as SGHDN and CDR2 as FVKESK. CDR3: CASSHLYNEQFF. CDR3 DNA sequence: TGTGCCAGCAGCCACTTATATAATGAGCAGTTCTTC.

V is TRBV11-2 and J is TRBJ1-2; 8 nucleotides match TRBD1. CDR3 length: 16 residues. The germline gives CDR1 SGHAT, CDR2 FQNNGV. The trim removed 1 base at V and 3 bases at J, leaving 7 bases unmatched. CDR3 region: CASSLGTGWRDYGYTF. As DNA, the CDR3 is TGTGCCAGCAGCTTAGGGACAGGGTGGAGAGACTATGGCTACACCTTC.

The CDR3 nucleotides read TGTGCCAGCAGGAAGTCTTGGGACACACGGAACACTGAAGCTTTCTTT. This sequence encodes CASRKSWDTRNTEAFF. V is TRBV27 and J is TRBJ1-1, with D possibly TRBD1 on 6 matching bases. The V end was cut by 6 bases, the J end by 1 base, with 18 bases between. In germline, CDR1 is MNHEY, CDR2 SMNVEV (reference sequence). The CDR3 consists of 16 residues.

The chain joins TRBV28 to TRBJ2-1, with D possibly matching TRBD1 (6 bases). The CDR3 consists of 15 residues. CDR1 MDHEN and CDR2 SYDVKM come from the germline V gene. Trimming pared 9 bases from V and 1 base from J, leaving 16 bases between. As DNA, the CDR3 is TGTGCCAGGATACAGGGATTGGGGTCCTACAATGAGCAGTTCTTC. Protein sequence: CARIQGLGSYNEQFF. Variable domain in full (rest from reference TRBV28 and TRBJ2-1): DVKVTQSSRYLVKRTGEKVFLECVQDMDHENMFWYRQDPGLGLRLIYFSYDVKMKEKGDIPEGYSVSREKKERFSLILESASTNQTSMYLCARIQGLGSYNEQFFGPGTRLTVL.

This chain joins TRBV6-4 and TRBJ1-1; TRBD1 is a possible D gene (5 bases). This CDR3 spans 13 amino acids. Trimming cost V 6 bases and J 1 base, with 9 bases left between them. The V gene's germline CDR1 is MRHNA and CDR2 SNTAGT. CDR3 in DNA: TGTGCCAGCAGGGCTACAGGGAACACTGAAGCTTTCTTT. This encodes CASRATGNTEAFF.

The V and J genes are TRBV2 and TRBJ2-6; unclear D gene. From germline, CDR1 is SNHLY and CDR2 FYNNEI. V dropped 6 bases and J dropped 0 bases, with 9 bases sitting between them. This CDR3 is built from 15 residues. The CDR3 DNA follows: TGTGCCAGCAGGCAAGATAGCTCTGGGGCCAACGTCCTGACTTTC. Translation gives CASRQDSSGANVLTF.

The gene calls are TRBV19 and TRBJ1-1, with D uncertain. Germline V lookup: CDR1 LNHDA, CDR2 SQIVND (reference sequence). The CDR3 is 13 residues long. The V end lost 2 bases, the J end lost 6 bases, and 10 bases lay between the germline ends. The chain's CDR3 is CASSILGGAEAFF. The CDR3 DNA reads TGTGCCAGTAGTATATTGGGCGGCGCTGAAGCTTTCTTT. Full variable domain (rest looked up from reference TRBV19 and TRBJ1-1): DGGITQSPKYLFRKEGQNVTLSCEQNLNHDAMYWYRQDPGQGLRLIYYSQIVNDFQKGDIAEGYSVSREKKESFPLTVTSAQKNPTAFYLCASSILGGAEAFFGQGTRLTVV.